This T cell receptor (beta chain) derives from a study of cytomegalovirus exposure and HLA in healthy donors. PCR was performed using 60 Vbeta and 13 Jbeta primers. Libraries were prepared by immunoSEQ multiplex PCR; TCRdb keeps only in-frame clonotypes and omits some of them. The table records around 120,000 clones, more than 80% of them present only once. In regard to this clone: Its matching antigen is unknown.

General observations from the study: Most of the TCR beta V segments (in an earlier analysis) were productive either about 87% or about 30% of the time.

This receptor was obtained from a man between 25 and 39 years old in good health and CMV-seronegative. Sequencing was done on a sample of PBMCs.

The CDR3, as DNA: TGTGCCAGCAGCTTGGTTCCTCTCCACGAGCAGTACTTC. Its protein is CASSLVPLHEQYF. This chain joins TRBV5-8 and TRBJ2-5; D ambiguous. The J call could be wrong; TRBJ2-7 is a better fit for the DNA end. The CDR3 length is 13 residues. CDR1 is SGHTS and CDR2 is YDEGEE in the germline V gene.